The rows below give T cell receptor beta chains drawn from one sample of a study of T cell clones after liver transplantation. Profiled with immunoSEQ multiplex PCR; TCRdb holds only in-frame clones, not every one. The sample includes 70,000 or so clones, over 85% of them seen just once. The material sequenced was CD4+ T cells from blood, taken before liver transplant. Every receptor here comes from a human donor who received a liver transplant. The CDR3 runs from the conserved cysteine through the conserved F or W. Clone size appears in some rows only: once, few, many, or a class for an expanded clone.

TRBV6-1 NA CASSGGGSSGEQYF
TRBV7-2 NA CASSSDHRPGANVLTF
TRBV19 NA CASRPYGGGRHYEQYF
TRBV11-3 NA CASSMGQGAGKTQYF
TRBV7-2 NA CASSSSRTTYNEQFF
TRBV28 NA CASSLGGQGDSTYGYTF
TRBV9 NA CASSVSGLGYNEQFF
TRBV18 once CASSPPSGSDTQYF
TRBV7-3 NA CASSPGVTDTQYF
TRBV6-1 NA CALTQKPNTEAFF
TRBV6-1 NA CASTPTRTYNEQFF
TRBV7-3 few CASSLRATGATDTQYF